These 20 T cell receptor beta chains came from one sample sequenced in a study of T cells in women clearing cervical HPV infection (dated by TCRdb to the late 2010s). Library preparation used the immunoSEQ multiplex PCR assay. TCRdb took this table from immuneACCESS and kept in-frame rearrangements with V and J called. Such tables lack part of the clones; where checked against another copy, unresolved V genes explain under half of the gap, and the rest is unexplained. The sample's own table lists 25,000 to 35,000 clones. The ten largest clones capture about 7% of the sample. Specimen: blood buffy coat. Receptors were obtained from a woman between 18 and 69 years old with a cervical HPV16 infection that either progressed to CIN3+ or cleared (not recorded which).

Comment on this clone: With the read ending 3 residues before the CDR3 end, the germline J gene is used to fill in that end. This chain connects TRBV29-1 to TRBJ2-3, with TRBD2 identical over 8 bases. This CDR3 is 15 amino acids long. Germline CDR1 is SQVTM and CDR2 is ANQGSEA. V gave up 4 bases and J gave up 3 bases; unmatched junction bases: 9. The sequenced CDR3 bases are TGCAGCGTTGCCCAGCGGCTAGCGGGTACAGATACG. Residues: CSVAQRLAGTDT. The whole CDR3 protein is CSVAQRLAGTDTQYF.

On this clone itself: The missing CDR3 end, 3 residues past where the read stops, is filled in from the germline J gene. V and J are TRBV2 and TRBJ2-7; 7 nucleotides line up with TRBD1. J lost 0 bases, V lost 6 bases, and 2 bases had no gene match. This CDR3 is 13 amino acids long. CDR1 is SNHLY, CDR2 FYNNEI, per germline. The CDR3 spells CASRGTDSYEQYF. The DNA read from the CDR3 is TGTGCCAGCAGGGGGACAGACTCCTACGAG.

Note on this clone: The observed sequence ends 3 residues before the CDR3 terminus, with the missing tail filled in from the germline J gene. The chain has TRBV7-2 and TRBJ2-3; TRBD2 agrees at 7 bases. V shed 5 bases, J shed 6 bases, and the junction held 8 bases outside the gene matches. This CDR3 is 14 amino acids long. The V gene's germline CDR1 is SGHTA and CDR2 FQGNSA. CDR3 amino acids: CASSPARLADTQYF. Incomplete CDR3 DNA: TGTGCCAGCAGCCCCGCCCGACTAGCCGATACG.

The DNA read from the CDR3 is TGCAGCGTGGGACTAGCGGGGAACCAAGAGACT. The encoded protein is CSVGLAGNQET. The entire CDR3 reads CSVGLAGNQETQYF. The genes are TRBV29-1 and TRBJ2-4; 13 positions agree with TRBD2. The read halts 3 residues ahead of the CDR3 end, with the missing end drawn from the germline J gene. The germline V gene has CDR1 SQVTM and CDR2 ANQGSEA. This CDR3 is built from 14 residues.

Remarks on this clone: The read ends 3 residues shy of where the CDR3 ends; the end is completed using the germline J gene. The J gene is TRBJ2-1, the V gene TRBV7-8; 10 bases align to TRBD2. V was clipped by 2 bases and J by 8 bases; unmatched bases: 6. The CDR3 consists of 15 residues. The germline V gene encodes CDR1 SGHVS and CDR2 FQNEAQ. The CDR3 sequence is CASSLSGGASDEQFF. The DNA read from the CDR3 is TGTGCCAGCAGCTTAAGCGGGGGGGCCAGCGATGAG.

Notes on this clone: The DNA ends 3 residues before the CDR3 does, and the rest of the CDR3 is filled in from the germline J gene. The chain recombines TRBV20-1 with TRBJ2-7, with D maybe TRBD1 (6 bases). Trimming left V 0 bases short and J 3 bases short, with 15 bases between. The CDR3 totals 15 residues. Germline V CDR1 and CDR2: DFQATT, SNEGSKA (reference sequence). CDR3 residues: CSARDRRMDSYEQYF. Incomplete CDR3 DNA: TGCAGTGCTAGAGATCGCCGTATGGACAGCTACGAG.

The CDR3 here is CASSLAWGLAGDDTQYF. The covered CDR3 bases are TGCGCCAGCAGCTTGGCCTGGGGACTAGCGGGAGACGATACG. This chain connects TRBV5-1 to TRBJ2-3, with 14 bases fitting TRBD2. The read falls 3 residues short of the CDR3 end, and the missing part is taken from the germline J gene. Germline V gives CDR1 SGHRS, CDR2 YFSETQ. With V trimmed by 0 bases and J by 6 bases, 6 bases remained unmatched. This CDR3 has 17 residues.

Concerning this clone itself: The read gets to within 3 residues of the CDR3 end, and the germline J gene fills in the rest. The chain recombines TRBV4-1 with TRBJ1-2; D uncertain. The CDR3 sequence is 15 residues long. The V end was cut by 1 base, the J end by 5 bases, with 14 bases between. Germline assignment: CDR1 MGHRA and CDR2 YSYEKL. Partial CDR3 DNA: TGCGCCAGCAGCCAAGCATGGGCCAGTGAGTATGGC. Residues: CASSQAWASEYG. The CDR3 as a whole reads CASSQAWASEYGYTF.

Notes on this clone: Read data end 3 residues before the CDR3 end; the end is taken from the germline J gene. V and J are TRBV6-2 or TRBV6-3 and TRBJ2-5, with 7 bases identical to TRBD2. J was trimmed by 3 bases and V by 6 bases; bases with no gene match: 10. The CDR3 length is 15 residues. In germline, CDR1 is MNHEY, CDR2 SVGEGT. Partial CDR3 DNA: TGTGCCAGCAGCACACGCCAGGCGGGAGAAGAGACC. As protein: CASSTRQAGEET. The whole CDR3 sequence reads CASSTRQAGEETQYF.

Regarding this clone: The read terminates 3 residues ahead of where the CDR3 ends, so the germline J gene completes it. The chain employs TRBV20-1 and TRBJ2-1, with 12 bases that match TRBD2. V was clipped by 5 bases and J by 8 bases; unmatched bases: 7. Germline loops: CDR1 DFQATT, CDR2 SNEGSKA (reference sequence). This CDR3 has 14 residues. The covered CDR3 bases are TGCAGTGCTGAACCGACTAGCGGGAGTTATGAG. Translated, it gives CSAEPTSGSYE. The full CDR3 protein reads CSAEPTSGSYEQFF.

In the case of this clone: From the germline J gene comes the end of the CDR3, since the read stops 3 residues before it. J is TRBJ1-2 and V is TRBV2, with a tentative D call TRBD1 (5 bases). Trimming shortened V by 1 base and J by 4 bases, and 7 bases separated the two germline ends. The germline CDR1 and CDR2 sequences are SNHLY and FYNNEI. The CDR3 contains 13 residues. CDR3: CASSEGGAYGYTF. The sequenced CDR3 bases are TGTGCCAGCAGTGAAGGCGGGGCCTATGGC.

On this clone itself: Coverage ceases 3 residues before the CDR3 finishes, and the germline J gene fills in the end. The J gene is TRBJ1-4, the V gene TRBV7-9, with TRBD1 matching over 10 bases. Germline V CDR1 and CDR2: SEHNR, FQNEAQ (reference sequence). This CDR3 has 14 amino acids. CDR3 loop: CASRQRDRGEELFF. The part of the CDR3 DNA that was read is TGTGCCAGCAGACAGAGGGACAGGGGAGAGGAA.

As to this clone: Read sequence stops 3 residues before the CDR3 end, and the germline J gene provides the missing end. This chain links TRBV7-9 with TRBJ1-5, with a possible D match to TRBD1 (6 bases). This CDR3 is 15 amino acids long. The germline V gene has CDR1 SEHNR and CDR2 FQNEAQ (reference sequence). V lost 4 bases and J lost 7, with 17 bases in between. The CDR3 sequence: CASSSNRELGQPQHF. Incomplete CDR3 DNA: TGTGCCAGCAGCTCTAACAGGGAATTAGGCCAGCCC. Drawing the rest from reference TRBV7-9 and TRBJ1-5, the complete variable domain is DTGVSQNPRHKITKRGQNVTFRCDPISEHNRLYWYRQTLGQGPEFLTYFQNEAQLEKSRLLSDRFSAERPKGSFSTLEIQRTEQGDSAMYLCASSSNRELGQPQHFGDGTRLSIL.

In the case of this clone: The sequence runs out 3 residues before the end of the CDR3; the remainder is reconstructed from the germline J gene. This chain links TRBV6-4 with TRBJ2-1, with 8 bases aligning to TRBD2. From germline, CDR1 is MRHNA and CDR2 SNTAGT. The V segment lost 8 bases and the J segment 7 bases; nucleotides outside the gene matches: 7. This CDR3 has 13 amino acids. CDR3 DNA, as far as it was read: TGTGCCAGCGGTAGCGGGATTCAAAATGAG. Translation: CASGSGIQNE. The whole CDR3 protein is CASGSGIQNEQFF.

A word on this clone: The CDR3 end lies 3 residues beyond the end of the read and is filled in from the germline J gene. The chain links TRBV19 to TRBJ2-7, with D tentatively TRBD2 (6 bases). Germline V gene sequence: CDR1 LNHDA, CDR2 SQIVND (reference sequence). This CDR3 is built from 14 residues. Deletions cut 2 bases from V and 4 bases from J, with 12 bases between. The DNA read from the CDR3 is TGTGCCAGTAGTATATCAGGAGGGGAATACGAG. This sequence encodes CASSISGGEYE. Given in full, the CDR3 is CASSISGGEYEQYF.

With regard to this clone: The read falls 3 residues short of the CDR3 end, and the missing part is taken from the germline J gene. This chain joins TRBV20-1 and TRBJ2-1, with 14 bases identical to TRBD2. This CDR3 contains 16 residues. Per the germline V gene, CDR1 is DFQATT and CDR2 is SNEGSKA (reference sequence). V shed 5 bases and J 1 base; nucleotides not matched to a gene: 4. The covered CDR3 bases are TGCAGTGCTGGGACTAGCGGGGGTCCTTCCTACAATGAG. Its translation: CSAGTSGGPSYNE. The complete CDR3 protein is CSAGTSGGPSYNEQFF.

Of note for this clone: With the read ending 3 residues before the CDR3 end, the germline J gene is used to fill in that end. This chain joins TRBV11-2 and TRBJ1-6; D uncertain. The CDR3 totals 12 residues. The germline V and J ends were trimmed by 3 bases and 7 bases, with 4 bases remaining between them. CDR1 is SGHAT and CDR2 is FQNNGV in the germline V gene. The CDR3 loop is CASSLTNSPLHF. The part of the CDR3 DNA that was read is TGTGCCAGCAGCTTGACAAATTCACCC. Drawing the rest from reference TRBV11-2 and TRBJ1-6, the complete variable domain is EAGVAQSPRYKIIEKRQSVAFWCNPISGHATLYWYQQILGQGPKLLIQFQNNGVVDDSQLPKDRFSAERLKGVDSTLKIQPAKLEDSAVYLCASSLTNSPLHFGNGTRLTVT.

Here the CDR3 reads CAWDTGTGDNEQFF. The DNA read from the CDR3 is TGTGCCTGGGACACCGGGACAGGGGACAATGAG. This sequence joins TRBV30 and TRBJ2-1; 10 bases line up with TRBD1. The DNA ends 3 residues before the CDR3 does, and the rest of the CDR3 is filled in from the germline J gene. Germline CDR1 GTSNPN, CDR2 SVGIG (reference sequence). V lost 5 bases and J lost 5; bases outside the gene matches: 6. The length of the CDR3 is 14 residues. The full variable domain, its missing parts supplied by reference TRBV30 and TRBJ2-1, is SQTIHQWPATLVQPVGSPLSLECTVEGTSNPNLYWYRQAAGRGLQLLFYSVGIGQISSEVPQNLSASRPQDRQFILSSKKLLLSDSGFYLCAWDTGTGDNEQFFGPGTRLTVL.

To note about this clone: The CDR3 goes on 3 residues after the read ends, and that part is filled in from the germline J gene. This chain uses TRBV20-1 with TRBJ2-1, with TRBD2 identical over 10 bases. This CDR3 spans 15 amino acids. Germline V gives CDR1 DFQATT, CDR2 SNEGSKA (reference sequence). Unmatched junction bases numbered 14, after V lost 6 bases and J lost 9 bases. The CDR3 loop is CSARIPSGRGGEQFF. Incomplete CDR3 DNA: TGCAGTGCCCGGATCCCTAGCGGGAGAGGAGGTGAG.

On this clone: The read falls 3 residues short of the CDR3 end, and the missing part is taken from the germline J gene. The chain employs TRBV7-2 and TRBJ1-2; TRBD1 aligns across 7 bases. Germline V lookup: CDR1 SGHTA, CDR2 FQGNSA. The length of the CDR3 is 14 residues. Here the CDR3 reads CASSLGQSIHDYTF. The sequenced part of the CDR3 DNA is TGTGCCAGCAGCTTGGGACAGAGTATCCACGAC.